The next 11 T cell receptor beta chains were all read from a single sample in a study of early T cells in non-severe SARS-CoV-2 infection. A single record per CDR3 protein comes from TCRdb applying MiXCR to the 5' RACE reads. The sample includes more than 35,000 distinct CDR3 sequences, over 5% seen only once; the top ten take 5.9%. Sequencing was done on a sample of whole blood. Receptor source: an adult who was a healthcare worker with PCR-confirmed SARS-CoV-2 infection or an uninfected control (not recorded which).

The rearrangement uses TRBV4-1 and TRBJ2-2; 10 bases match TRBD2. V was pared by 7 bases and J by 1 base, with 15 bases of the junction left unmatched. Germline loops: CDR1 MGHRA, CDR2 YSYEKL. The CDR3 contains 19 residues. The CDR3 nucleotides are TGCGCCAGCAACCCGAACGTCTACTTAGCGGGAGGGAACACCGGGGAGCTGTTTTTT. Encoded protein: CASNPNVYLAGGNTGELFF.

This clonotype was seen a few times. The chain employs TRBV5-1 and TRBJ2-1; a possible D gene is TRBD2 (6 bases). The ends were cut back, 4 bases at V and 2 bases at J, with 16 bases in the middle. This CDR3 region has 16 residues. Germline V CDR1 and CDR2: SGHRS, YFSETQ. CDR3: CASSTSPGSTYNEQFF. As DNA, the CDR3 is TGCGCCAGCAGCACTAGCCCGGGCTCCACCTACAATGAGCAGTTCTTC.

This clonotype was seen many times. CDR3 in DNA: TGTGCCAGCAGCGTCGCCACAGGAACTTCTGCCGAGCAGTACTTC. The encoded protein is CASSVATGTSAEQYF. The chain recombines TRBV9 with TRBJ2-7, with D perhaps TRBD1 (5 bases). The CDR3 sequence is 15 residues long. CDR1 SGDLS and CDR2 YYNGEE come from the germline V gene. V was clipped by 2 bases and J by 6 bases, with 18 bases between them.

The gene calls are TRBV6-1 and TRBJ1-1, with a weak D call TRBD1 (5 bases). Germline lookup yields CDR1 MNHNS and CDR2 SASEGT. Trimming cost V 4 bases and J 1 base, with 10 bases left between them. The CDR3 consists of 14 residues. CDR3 DNA sequence: TGTGCCAGCAGTGCGGGGACGGAGAACACTGAAGCTTTCTTT. Translating gives CASSAGTENTEAFF.

This clonotype was observed a few times. V gene TRBV11-2 combines with J gene TRBJ2-7, with 11 bases that match TRBD2. J gave up 4 bases and V 3 bases, and 5 bases lay outside the gene matches. This CDR3 has 15 amino acids. Germline V gene data show CDR1 as SGHAT and CDR2 as FQNNGV. DNA of the CDR3: TGTGCCAGCAGCTTGGAACTAGCGGGGGTTTACGAGCAGTACTTC. Translated, it gives CASSLELAGVYEQYF.

By share, this clonotype ranks as medium-sized. The gene calls are TRBV5-4 and TRBJ2-7; 7 positions match TRBD2. The CDR3 is 13 amino acids. Trimming at V came to 4 bases and at J to 2 bases, leaving 3 bases not matched to a gene. CDR1 and CDR2 from the germline V gene are SGHNT and YYREEE (reference sequence). The CDR3 coding sequence is TGTGCCAGCAGCGAGCGGGACGCCTACGAGCAGTACTTC. Protein: CASSERDAYEQYF.

This clonotype was detected ten times or more. The chain has TRBV6-2 or TRBV6-3 and TRBJ1-6, with unresolved D. V gave up 2 bases and J gave up 7 bases, with 6 bases separating them. In germline, CDR1 is MNHEY, CDR2 SVGEGT. The CDR3 is 13 amino acids. The CDR3: CASSYIANSPLHF. CDR3 nucleotides: TGTGCCAGCAGTTACATTGCGAATTCACCCCTCCACTTT.

This chain connects TRBV20-1 to TRBJ2-3; D might be TRBD2 (5 bases). Trimming took off 5 bases at V and 1 base at J, with 10 bases between the two ends. There are 13 residues in the CDR3. Looked up from germline, CDR1 is DFQATT and CDR2 is SNEGSKA (reference sequence). CDR3 sequence reads: CSALISGTDTQYF. The CDR3 DNA follows: TGCAGTGCTTTAATTAGCGGCACAGATACGCAGTATTTT.

This clonotype appeared many times. V usage is TRBV20-1 and J usage is TRBJ2-3; D possibly corresponds to TRBD2 (5 bases). V was shortened by 1 base and J by 5 bases, with 10 bases between the two germline ends. This CDR3 has 13 residues. In germline, CDR1 is DFQATT, CDR2 SNEGSKA (reference sequence). CDR3: CSARVRVGDTQYF. The DNA for the CDR3 is TGCAGTGCTAGAGTGCGGGTAGGAGATACGCAGTATTTT.

This clonotype was observed many times. The chain couples TRBV12-3 or TRBV12-4 to TRBJ2-6; D ambiguous. Between the trimmed V and J ends, which lost 3 bases and 0 bases, there was a span of 9 bases. The CDR3 is 16 amino acids. As DNA, the CDR3 is TGTGCCAGCAGTTTGAGGAGAGTCTCTGGGGCCAACGTCCTGACTTTC. Protein sequence: CASSLRRVSGANVLTF.

This clonotype has more than one count but fewer than ten. V is TRBV7-8 and J is TRBJ1-5; 12 bases agree with TRBD1. V lost 5 bases to trimming and J lost 4 bases; unmatched junction nucleotides: 9. CDR3 length: 17 amino acids. CDR1 and CDR2 (germline): SGHVS, FQNEAQ. CDR3 loop: CASSLRDRGLQNQPQHF. The DNA of the CDR3 is TGTGCCAGCAGCCTCCGGGACAGGGGGCTTCAAAATCAGCCCCAGCATTTT. Looking up the rest from reference TRBV7-8 and TRBJ1-5 gives the full variable domain: GAGVSQSPRYKVAKRGQDVALRCDPISGHVSLFWYQQALGQGPEFLTYFQNEAQLDKSGLPSDRFFAERPEGSVSTLKIQRTQQEDSAVYLCASSLRDRGLQNQPQHFGDGTRLSIL.